These 13 T cell receptor beta chains were all obtained from the same sample, sequenced in a study of T cell repertoires in cytomegalovirus infection (dated by TCRdb to about 2019). The treatment or condition label corresponds to: in vitro stimulation with specific CMV peptide epitopes to enrich CMV-specific T cells. For these receptors, no antigen is known. Instrument on record: Illumina HiSeq 1500. TCRdb trimmed the raw reads at Q25, called clones with MiXCR and kept productive beta chains. Each CDR3 protein gets just one entry, which takes the most common genes and DNA from the rows behind it. This sample gives 25,000 to 35,000 distinct CDR3 sequences in total; around 20% of them show up just once. Clones ranked in the top ten supply roughly 80% of the sample. The sequences come from CD8+ T cells from cultured PBMCs, collected from culture after CMV antigen stimulation. The receptors were sampled from a human donor in good health (CMV status not recorded). Some clones in this sample may be carry-over from other donors' samples.

The chain joins TRBV27 to TRBJ1-6; D is ambiguous. From germline, CDR1 is MNHEY and CDR2 SMNVEV (reference sequence). V lost 5 bases to trimming and J lost 6 bases, with 2 bases between them. The CDR3 covers 11 residues. CDR3 protein: CASSPNSPLHF. The CDR3 DNA is TGTGCCAGCAGTCCTAATTCACCCCTCCACTTT.

The chain uses TRBV7-6 and TRBJ2-7; TRBD1 matches 9 bases. The germline V gene encodes CDR1 SGHVS and CDR2 FNYEAQ. The CDR3 extends over 13 amino acids. Losses at the gene ends were 5 bases for V and 4 bases for J; bases not matched to a gene: 3. CDR3 residues: CASSPGTGYEQYF. The CDR3 nucleotides are TGTGCCAGCAGCCCCGGGACAGGGTACGAGCAGTACTTC. Based on the CDR3 plus reference TRBV7-6 and TRBJ2-7, the full variable domain is GAGVSQSPRYKVTKRGQDVALRCDPISGHVSLYWYRQALGQGPEFLTYFNYEAQQDKSGLPNDRFSAERPEGSISTLTIQRTEQRDSAMYRCASSPGTGYEQYFGPGTRLTVT.

This clonotype was counted between two and nine times. The chain employs TRBV6-5 and TRBJ1-5, with 10 bases aligning to TRBD1. Per the germline V gene, CDR1 is MNHEY and CDR2 is SVGAGI. Unmatched junction bases numbered 5, after V lost 6 bases and J lost 6 bases. There are 14 residues in the CDR3. The CDR3: CASRAGTGAQPQHF. CDR3 in DNA: TGTGCCAGCAGGGCCGGGACAGGGGCTCAGCCCCAGCATTTT.

This clonotype was recorded a few times. The DNA for the CDR3 is TGTGCCAGCAAGGTTGCGGTGTCGGCTCAGCCCCAGCATTTT. Its protein is CASKVAVSAQPQHF. This chain uses TRBV28 with TRBJ1-5; the D is unclear. CDR3 length: 14 residues. From germline, CDR1 is MDHEN and CDR2 SYDVKM. The V end lost 7 bases, the J end lost 6 bases, and 16 bases lay between the germline ends. The complete variable domain, with remaining parts taken from reference TRBV28 and TRBJ1-5, reads DVKVTQSSRYLVKRTGEKVFLECVQDMDHENMFWYRQDPGLGLRLIYFSYDVKMKEKGDIPEGYSVSREKKERFSLILESASTNQTSMYLCASKVAVSAQPQHFGDGTRLSIL.

This clonotype was counted a few times. This rearrangement joins TRBV25-1 to TRBJ2-2; 10 bases agree with TRBD1. Germline V gene lookup returns CDR1 MGHDK and CDR2 SYGVNS. The CDR3 length is 18 residues. V shed 7 bases and J 6 bases; nucleotides not matched to a gene: 17. CDR3 sequence reads: CASIPPGGGQGLPGELFF. The DNA of the CDR3 is TGTGCCAGCATCCCCCCCGGAGGGGGACAGGGGTTACCCGGGGAGCTGTTTTTT.

The rearrangement uses TRBV6-6 and TRBJ1-2, with no clear D. V gave up 5 bases and J gave up 8 bases, with 9 bases separating them. Per the germline V gene, CDR1 is MNHNY and CDR2 is SVGAGI (reference sequence). The CDR3 is made up of 11 amino acids. CDR3 sequence reads: CASSDQGGYTF. The CDR3 DNA reads as TGTGCCAGCAGTGATCAAGGGGGCTACACCTTC.

The chain combines TRBV20-1 with TRBJ1-3; possible D gene TRBD1, 5 bases. Trimming left V 1 base short and J 0 bases short, with 7 bases between. Germline values: CDR1 DFQATT, CDR2 SNEGSKA (reference sequence). The CDR3 totals 14 residues. CDR3 sequence (DNA): TGCAGTGCTAGAGGCGGGGGCTCTGGAAACACCATATATTTT. This sequence encodes CSARGGGSGNTIYF.

A few counts support this clonotype. This rearrangement joins TRBV2 to TRBJ1-1, with D maybe TRBD1 (5 bases). This CDR3 region has 15 residues. Germline V gene data show CDR1 as SNHLY and CDR2 as FYNNEI. V lost 3 bases and J 1 base, leaving 12 bases between the germline ends. The CDR3 bases are TGTGCCAGCAGTGACCCACGGGGGACGAACACTGAAGCTTTCTTT. Its translation: CASSDPRGTNTEAFF. The full variable domain, its missing parts supplied by reference TRBV2 and TRBJ1-1, is EPEVTQTPSHQVTQMGQEVILRCVPISNHLYFYWYRQILGQKVEFLVSFYNNEISEKSEIFDDQFSVERPDGSNFTLKIRSTKLEDSAMYFCASSDPRGTNTEAFFGQGTRLTVV.

This clonotype was counted at least ten times. The chain links TRBV7-3 to TRBJ2-3; 11 bases map to TRBD2. Germline lookup yields CDR1 SGHTA and CDR2 FQGTGA. The CDR3 length is 18 residues. J was trimmed by 1 base and V by 4 bases; bases with no gene match: 10. The CDR3 nucleotides are TGTGCCAGCAGCTCCGCTAGCGGGAGGCGGGGGGGCACAGATACGCAGTATTTT. Translation gives CASSSASGRRGGTDTQYF.

This clonotype was seen only a few times. The chain combines TRBV7-9 with TRBJ2-5; 8 bases agree with TRBD2. CDR3 length: 13 residues. Germline CDR1 is SEHNR and CDR2 is FQNEAQ (reference sequence). J lost 3 bases, V lost 3 bases, and 0 bases had no gene match. As DNA, the CDR3 is TGTGCCAGCAGCTTCGGGAGGGAAGAGACCCAGTACTTC. The encoded protein is CASSFGREETQYF.

This clonotype has just a few counts. The chain couples TRBV15 to TRBJ2-3; TRBD2 is a possible D gene (5 bases). Germline CDR1 reads LNHNV; CDR2 reads YYDKDF (reference sequence). This CDR3 contains 14 residues. The ends were cut back, 2 bases at V and 4 bases at J, with 10 bases in the middle. In nucleotides, the CDR3 is TGTGCCACCAGCAGACTCTGGGGAGCAGATACGCAGTATTTT. Amino acids: CATSRLWGADTQYF.

This clonotype was counted a few times. The rearrangement links TRBV2 to TRBJ1-2; 10 bases fit TRBD1. The CDR3 extends over 13 amino acids. V lost 8 bases and J lost 7; bases outside the gene matches: 7. Germline-derived CDR1 and CDR2 are SNHLY and FYNNEI. CDR3 DNA sequence: TGTGCCAGCCCCCGGGGACAGGGGCTTGGCTACACCTTC. It yields the protein CASPRGQGLGYTF.

The chain joins TRBV6-2 or TRBV6-3 to TRBJ2-5, with TRBD1 matching 9 bases. Germline-derived CDR1 and CDR2 are MNHEY and SVGEGT. After removal of 4 bases from V and 3 bases from J, the junction contained 9 bases not matched to a gene. The length of the CDR3 is 16 residues. The CDR3 reads CASSSVGTGKKETQYF. CDR3 coding DNA: TGTGCCAGCAGTTCCGTCGGGACAGGGAAAAAAGAGACCCAGTACTTC.